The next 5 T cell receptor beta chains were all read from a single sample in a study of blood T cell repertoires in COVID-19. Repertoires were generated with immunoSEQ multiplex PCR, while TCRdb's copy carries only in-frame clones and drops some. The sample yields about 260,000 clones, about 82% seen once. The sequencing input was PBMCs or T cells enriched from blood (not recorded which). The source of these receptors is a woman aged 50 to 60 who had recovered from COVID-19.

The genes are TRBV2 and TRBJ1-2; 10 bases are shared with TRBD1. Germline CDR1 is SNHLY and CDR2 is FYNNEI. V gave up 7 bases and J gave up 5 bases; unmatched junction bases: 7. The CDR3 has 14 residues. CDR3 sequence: CASIDRTGGYGYTF. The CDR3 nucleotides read TGTGCCAGCATCGATCGGACAGGGGGTTATGGCTACACCTTC.

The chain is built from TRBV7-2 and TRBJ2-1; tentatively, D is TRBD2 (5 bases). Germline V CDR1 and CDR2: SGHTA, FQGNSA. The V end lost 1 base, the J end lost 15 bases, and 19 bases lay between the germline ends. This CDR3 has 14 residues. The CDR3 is CASSLDSRSGRSFF. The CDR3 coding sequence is TGTGCCAGCAGCTTAGACTCCCGGAGCGGTCGATCGTTCTTC.

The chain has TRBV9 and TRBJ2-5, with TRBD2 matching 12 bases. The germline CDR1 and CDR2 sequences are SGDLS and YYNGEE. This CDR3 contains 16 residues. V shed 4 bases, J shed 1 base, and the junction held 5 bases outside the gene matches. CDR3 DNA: TGTGCCAGCAGCCCTGGACTAGCGGGGCCCCAAGAGACCCAGTACTTC. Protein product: CASSPGLAGPQETQYF.

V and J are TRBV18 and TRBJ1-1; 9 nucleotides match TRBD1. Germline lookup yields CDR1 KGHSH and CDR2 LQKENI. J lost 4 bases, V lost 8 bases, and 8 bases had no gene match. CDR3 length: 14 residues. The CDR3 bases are TGTGCCAGCGCGACTACAGGGGGCCTCACTGAAGCTTTCTTT. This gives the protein CASATTGGLTEAFF.

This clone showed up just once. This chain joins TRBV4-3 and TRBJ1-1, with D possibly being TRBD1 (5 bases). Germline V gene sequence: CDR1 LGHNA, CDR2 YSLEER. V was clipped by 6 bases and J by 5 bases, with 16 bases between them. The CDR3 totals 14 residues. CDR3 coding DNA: TGCGCCAGCAGAGAACAGGTTCTGGGGACTGAAGCTTTCTTT. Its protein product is CASREQVLGTEAFF.